This T cell receptor beta chain was profiled in a study of shared clonotypes between healthy human individuals. Study overall: Two women and three men aged 18 to 49 made up the donors. A donor's plate count was three for CD4 naive and three for CD4 memory; CD8 naive had two and CD8 memory one.

Findings and caveats of the study: Among donors, clonotype sharing was expected to be affected by sequencing depth. The study generally estimated greater richness for naive than memory subsets.

Trimming at V came to 7 bases and at J to 0 bases, leaving 17 bases not matched to a gene. Germline loops: CDR1 SEHNR, CDR2 FQNEAQ (reference sequence). The CDR3 consists of 19 residues. Only in-frame clones appear in the TCRdb table, and some are missing; sequencing was by immunoSEQ multiplex PCR. In the table there are around 1,000,000 clones, 70% to 85% of which are singletons. Concerning this clone: Its target is not known.

The rearrangement uses TRBV7-9 and TRBJ1-5; TRBD1 matches 8 bases. Sequences were obtained from memory CD4+ T cells from PBMCs. Subset reported: CD45RA-negative fraction. The sequence was collected from a young man in good health. Some clones in this sample may be carry-over from other donors' samples. CDR3 DNA: TGTGCCAGCATCCTCAAGACCAAGGACAGGGATTATAGCAATCAGCCCCAGCATTTT. Its protein is CASILKTKDRDYSNQPQHF.